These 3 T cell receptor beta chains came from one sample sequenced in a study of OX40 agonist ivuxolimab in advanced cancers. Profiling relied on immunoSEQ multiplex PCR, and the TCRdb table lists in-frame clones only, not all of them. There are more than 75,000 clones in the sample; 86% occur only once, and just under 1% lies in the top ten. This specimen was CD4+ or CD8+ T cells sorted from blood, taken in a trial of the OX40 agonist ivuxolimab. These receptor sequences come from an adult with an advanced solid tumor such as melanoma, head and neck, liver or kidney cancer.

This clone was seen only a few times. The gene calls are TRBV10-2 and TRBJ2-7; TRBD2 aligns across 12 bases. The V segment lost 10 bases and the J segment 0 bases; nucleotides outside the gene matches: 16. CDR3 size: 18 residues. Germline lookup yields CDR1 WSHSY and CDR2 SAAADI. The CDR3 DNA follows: TGCGCCACTCAACGGACTAGCGGGGATGCTATACTCTCCTACGAGCAGTACTTC. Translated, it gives CATQRTSGDAILSYEQYF.

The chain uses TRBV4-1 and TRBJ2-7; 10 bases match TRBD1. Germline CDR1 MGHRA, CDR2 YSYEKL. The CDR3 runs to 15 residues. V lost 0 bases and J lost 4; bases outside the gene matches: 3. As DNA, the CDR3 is TGCGCCAGCAGCCAAGATCGGACAGGGGGTTACGAGCAGTACTTC. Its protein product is CASSQDRTGGYEQYF.

The CDR3 loop reads CASSPGVGSGYTF. The CDR3, as DNA: TGTGCCAGCTCACCAGGGGTTGGTAGTGGCTACACCTTC. The chain combines TRBV18 with TRBJ1-2; D not resolved. The V gene's germline CDR1 is KGHSH and CDR2 LQKENI. This CDR3 region has 13 residues. V lost 2 bases and J lost 7, with 11 bases in between.